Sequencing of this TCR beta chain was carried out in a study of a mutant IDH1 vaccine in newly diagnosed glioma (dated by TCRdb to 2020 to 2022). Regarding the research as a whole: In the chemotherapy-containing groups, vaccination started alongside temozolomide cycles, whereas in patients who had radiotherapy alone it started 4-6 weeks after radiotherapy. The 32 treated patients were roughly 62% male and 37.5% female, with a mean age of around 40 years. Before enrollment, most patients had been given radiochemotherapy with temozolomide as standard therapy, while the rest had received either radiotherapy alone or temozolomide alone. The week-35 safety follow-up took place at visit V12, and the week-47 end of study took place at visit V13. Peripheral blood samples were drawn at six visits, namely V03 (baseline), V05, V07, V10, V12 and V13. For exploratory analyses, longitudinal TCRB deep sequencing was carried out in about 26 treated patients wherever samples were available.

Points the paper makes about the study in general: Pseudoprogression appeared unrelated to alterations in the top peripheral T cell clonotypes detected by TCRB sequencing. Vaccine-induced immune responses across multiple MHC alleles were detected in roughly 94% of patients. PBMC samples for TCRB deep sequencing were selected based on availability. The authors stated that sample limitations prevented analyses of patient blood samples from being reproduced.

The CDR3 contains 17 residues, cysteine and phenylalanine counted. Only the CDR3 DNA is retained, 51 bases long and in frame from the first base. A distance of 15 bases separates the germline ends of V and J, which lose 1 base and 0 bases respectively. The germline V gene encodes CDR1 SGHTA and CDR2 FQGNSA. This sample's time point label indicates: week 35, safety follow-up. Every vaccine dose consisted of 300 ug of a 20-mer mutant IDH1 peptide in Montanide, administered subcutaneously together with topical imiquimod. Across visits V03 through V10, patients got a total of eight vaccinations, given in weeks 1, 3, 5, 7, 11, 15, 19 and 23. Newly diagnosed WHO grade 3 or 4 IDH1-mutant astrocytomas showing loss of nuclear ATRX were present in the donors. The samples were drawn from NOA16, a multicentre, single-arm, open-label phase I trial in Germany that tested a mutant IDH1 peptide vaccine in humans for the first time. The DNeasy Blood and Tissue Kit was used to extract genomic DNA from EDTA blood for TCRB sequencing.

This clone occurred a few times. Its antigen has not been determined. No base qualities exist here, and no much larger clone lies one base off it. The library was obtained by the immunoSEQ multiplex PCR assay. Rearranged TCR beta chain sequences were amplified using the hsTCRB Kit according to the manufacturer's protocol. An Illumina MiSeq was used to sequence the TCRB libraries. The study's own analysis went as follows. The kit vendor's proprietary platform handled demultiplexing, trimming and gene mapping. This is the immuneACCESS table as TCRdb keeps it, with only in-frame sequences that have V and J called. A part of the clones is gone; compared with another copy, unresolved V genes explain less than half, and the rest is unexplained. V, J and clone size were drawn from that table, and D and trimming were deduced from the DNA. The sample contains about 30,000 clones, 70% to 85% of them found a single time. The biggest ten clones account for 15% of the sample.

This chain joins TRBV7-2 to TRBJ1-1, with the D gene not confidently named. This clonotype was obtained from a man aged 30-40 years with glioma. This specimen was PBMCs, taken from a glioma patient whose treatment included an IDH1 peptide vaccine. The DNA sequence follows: TGTGCCAGCAGCTTAGTTTATTGGAATACTTTGAACACTGAAGCTTTCTTT. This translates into CASSLVYWNTLNTEAFF. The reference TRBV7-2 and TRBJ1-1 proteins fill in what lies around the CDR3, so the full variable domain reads GAGVSQSPSNKVTEKGKDVELRCDPISGHTALYWYRQSLGQGLEFLIYFQGNSAPDKSGLPSDRFSAERTGGSVSTLTIQRTQQEDSAVYLCASSLVYWNTLNTEAFFGQGTRLTVV.